Listed here are 21 T cell receptor beta chains from one sample, sequenced in a study of sequential checkpoint blockade in melanoma. Treatment of the sample: randomized to nivolumab then ipilimumab (arm A) or the reverse (arm B). Data came from immunoSEQ multiplex PCR; TCRdb stores just in-frame clones and leaves some out. The sample records some 3,400 clones, around 21% being singletons. The material was tumor tissue (inferred from file names), obtained from a patient given nivolumab and ipilimumab in sequence. These receptor sequences come from a human donor with melanoma.

The table lists this clone with a few counts. The chain is built from TRBV30 and TRBJ1-5, with D perhaps matching TRBD1 (5 bases). This CDR3 comprises 14 residues. Germline V CDR1 and CDR2: GTSNPN, SVGIG (reference sequence). Trimming removed 8 bases from V and 0 bases from J, with 14 bases in between. The CDR3 region is CAGGAENSNQPQHF. CDR3 DNA sequence: TGTGCCGGAGGGGCAGAAAATAGCAATCAGCCCCAGCATTTT.

The chain combines TRBV28 with TRBJ2-5; D gene uncertain. The V end was cut by 2 bases, the J end by 3 bases, with 22 bases between. The CDR3 loop spans 18 amino acids. In germline, CDR1 is MDHEN, CDR2 SYDVKM. The CDR3 reads CASSLILPRKPPEETQYF. The DNA of the CDR3 is TGTGCCAGCAGTTTAATTCTTCCCCGCAAGCCCCCCGAAGAGACCCAGTACTTC.

The chain couples TRBV28 to TRBJ2-7; 9 bases align to TRBD1. In germline, CDR1 is MDHEN, CDR2 SYDVKM. The V and J ends lost 7 bases and 4 bases, in that order; junction bases with no gene match: 8. The CDR3 sequence is 14 residues long. The CDR3 DNA is TGTGCCAGCAACGGACAGGGGTTCCTTTACGAGCAGTACTTC. This translates into CASNGQGFLYEQYF.

The chain uses TRBV5-1 and TRBJ1-3; 9 nucleotides match TRBD1. The V gene end was trimmed by 1 base and the J gene end by 4 bases; junction bases not matched to a gene: 9. The CDR3 runs 17 residues. The germline V gene has CDR1 SGHRS and CDR2 YFSETQ. The CDR3 sequence is CASSLTGGDNTGNTIYF. The CDR3 nucleotides are TGCGCCAGCAGCTTGACAGGGGGCGATAATACCGGAAACACCATATATTTT.

This clone was detected only a few times. The J gene is TRBJ1-2, the V gene TRBV30; D remains unclear. Germline lookup yields CDR1 GTSNPN and CDR2 SVGIG (reference sequence). The length of the CDR3 is 13 residues. V lost 4 bases, J lost 8 bases, and 17 bases lay in between. The CDR3 loop reads CAWTPGMLKGYTF. The CDR3 nucleotides are TGTGCCTGGACACCCGGGATGTTGAAGGGCTACACCTTC.

This clone has at least ten counts. The V call is TRBV11-3, the J call TRBJ2-1, with a weak D call TRBD1 (7 bases). CDR3 length: 15 amino acids. CDR1 is SGHNT and CDR2 is YENEEA in the germline V gene. The germline V and J ends were trimmed by 6 bases and 6 bases, with 18 bases remaining between them. The CDR3 DNA reads as TGTGCCAGCAGATCGGGGACAGCCGGGGGCAATGAGCAGTTCTTC. Its protein is CASRSGTAGGNEQFF. Based on the CDR3 plus reference TRBV11-3 and TRBJ2-1, the full variable domain is EAGVVQSPRYKIIEKKQPVAFWCNPISGHNTLYWYLQNLGQGPELLIRYENEEAVDDSQLPKDRFSAERLKGVDSTLKIQPAELGDSAVYLCASRSGTAGGNEQFFGPGTRLTVL.

This sequence joins TRBV19 and TRBJ2-1; D may match TRBD1 or TRBD2 (5 bases each). V shed 3 bases and J shed 3 bases, with 9 bases lying between them. CDR1 is LNHDA and CDR2 is SQIVND in the germline V gene (reference sequence). CDR3 length: 14 residues. CDR3 sequence (DNA): TGTGCCAGTAGTATCCCAGGGAGCTACAATGAGCAGTTCTTC. Amino acid sequence: CASSIPGSYNEQFF.

This clone has just one count. The chain recombines TRBV19 with TRBJ2-1; TRBD1 agrees at 8 bases. This CDR3 comprises 15 residues. V dropped 0 bases and J dropped 2; count of bases not matched to a gene: 0. Per the germline V gene, CDR1 is LNHDA and CDR2 is SQIVND (reference sequence). This CDR3 reads CASSIETGAYNEQFF. The CDR3 DNA is TGTGCCAGTAGTATAGAGACAGGGGCCTACAATGAGCAGTTCTTC.

V is TRBV5-1 and J is TRBJ1-5; tentatively, D is TRBD1 (5 bases). The germline V gene has CDR1 SGHRS and CDR2 YFSETQ. CDR3 length equals 14 residues. V dropped 4 bases and J dropped 1 base, with 9 bases sitting between them. CDR3 sequence reads: CASSGRDSNQPQHF. The CDR3 DNA reads TGCGCCAGCAGCGGCCGGGACAGCAATCAGCCCCAGCATTTT.

This clone has more than one count but fewer than ten. This chain links TRBV18 with TRBJ2-3; the match to TRBD2 covers 9 bases. J lost 3 bases, V lost 3 bases, and 4 bases had no gene match. CDR1 is KGHSH and CDR2 is LQKENI in the germline V gene. The CDR3 is 15 residues long. CDR3 region: CASSPRLAGTDTQYF. For the CDR3, the DNA is TGTGCCAGCTCACCGAGGCTAGCGGGAACAGATACGCAGTATTTT.

This clone was detected a few times. Here the CDR3 reads CASSLLGTGDHGIQYF. The CDR3 nucleotides read TGTGCCAGCAGTTTATTGGGGACAGGGGATCACGGCATTCAGTACTTC. The genes are TRBV28 and TRBJ2-4; 10 bases match TRBD1. This CDR3 is 16 amino acids long. Germline CDR1 MDHEN, CDR2 SYDVKM. V gave up 1 base and J gave up 9 bases; unmatched junction bases: 9.

Relative to its sample, this clone is medium-sized (0.01 to 0.1%). The chain recombines TRBV9 with TRBJ2-1, with 7 bases lining up with TRBD2. Trimming at V came to 2 bases and at J to 7 bases, leaving 3 bases not matched to a gene. The CDR3 is 13 amino acids. Germline V gene data show CDR1 as SGDLS and CDR2 as YYNGEE. The CDR3 DNA follows: TGTGCCAGCAGCGTTCCGGGGGGTAATGAGCAGTTCTTC. Protein: CASSVPGGNEQFF.

The chain has TRBV14 and TRBJ2-1; 10 bases fit TRBD2. The CDR3 is 15 amino acids. The germline gives CDR1 SGHDN, CDR2 FVKESK. The V and J ends lost 5 bases and 7 bases, in that order; junction bases with no gene match: 8. CDR3 sequence reads: CASSSSGGAGNEQFF. Written as DNA, the CDR3 is TGTGCCAGCAGCTCCAGCGGGGGGGCTGGTAATGAGCAGTTCTTC.

This clone is medium-sized in the sample. The chain recombines TRBV11-3 with TRBJ1-2; tentatively, D is TRBD1 (5 bases). CDR3 length: 14 amino acids. Trimming removed 7 bases from V and 2 bases from J, with 14 bases in between. Germline V CDR1 and CDR2: SGHNT, YENEEA. As DNA, the CDR3 is TGTGCCAGCACCCAGGGAAGCTTCAACTATGGCTACACCTTC. Its protein product is CASTQGSFNYGYTF.

This clone is termed medium-sized. The chain has TRBV23-1 and TRBJ2-5; D is possibly TRBD2 (5 bases). TRBV23-1 belongs to the ORF category, with a function that is uncertain. With 6 bases removed from V and 7 bases from J, the gap between germline ends came to 21 bases. The CDR3 sequence is 15 residues long. CDR3 coding DNA: TGCGCCAGCAGCCAAGATGCGGGTGAAGTCGCGACCCAGTACTTC. This encodes CASSQDAGEVATQYF.

V gene TRBV30 combines with J gene TRBJ2-5; D remains unclear. The CDR3 totals 11 residues. Trimming stripped 0 bases from V and 5 bases from J, with 4 bases between. From germline, CDR1 is GTSNPN and CDR2 SVGIG (reference sequence). CDR3 bases: TGTGCCTGGAGTGTAAGGGAGACCCAGTACTTC. Translation gives CAWSVRETQYF. The whole variable domain, filled in from reference TRBV30 and TRBJ2-5, reads SQTIHQWPATLVQPVGSPLSLECTVEGTSNPNLYWYRQAAGRGLQLLFYSVGIGQISSEVPQNLSASRPQDRQFILSSKKLLLSDSGFYLCAWSVRETQYFGPGTRLLVL.

The V and J genes are TRBV9 and TRBJ2-5; 10 positions match TRBD2. V shed 4 bases, J shed 4 bases, and the junction held 7 bases outside the gene matches. The CDR3 loop spans 15 amino acids. CDR1 and CDR2 (germline): SGDLS, YYNGEE. The DNA of the CDR3 is TGTGCCAGCAGCTCAACGGGACTAGCGTTAGAGACCCAGTACTTC. Amino acids: CASSSTGLALETQYF.

This chain uses TRBV10-3 with TRBJ1-3; the match to TRBD1 covers 8 bases. This CDR3 spans 16 amino acids. Germline V gene data show CDR1 as ENHRY and CDR2 as SYGVKD. The trim removed 2 bases at V and 4 bases at J, leaving 7 bases unmatched. The CDR3 DNA reads TGTGCCATCAGTGAGGCAAGGACAGGGACGGGAAACACCATATATTTT. Translation: CAISEARTGTGNTIYF.

The chain is built from TRBV9 and TRBJ2-1, with 8 bases that match TRBD1. The CDR3 is 15 amino acids. CDR1 and CDR2 (germline): SGDLS, YYNGEE. The J segment lost 8 bases and the V segment lost 0 bases, leaving 7 bases of the junction unmatched. The CDR3 DNA reads TGTGCCAGCAGCGTAGCTGGGAACAGGGGGGATGAGCAGTTCTTC. It yields the protein CASSVAGNRGDEQFF.

This clone appeared a few times. The genes are TRBV6-8 and TRBJ1-2; D is unclear. The V end lost 2 bases, the J end lost 9 bases, and 10 bases lay between the germline ends. Germline assignment: CDR1 MNHGY and CDR2 SAAAGT. The CDR3 covers 12 residues. The chain's CDR3 is CASSYDGVSYTF. In DNA, the CDR3 is TGTGCCAGCAGTTACGATGGGGTCAGCTACACCTTC.

This chain uses TRBV29-1 with TRBJ1-2; D not certain. Trimming left V 4 bases short and J 5 bases short, with 14 bases between. The CDR3 sequence is 13 residues long. Germline lookup yields CDR1 SQVTM and CDR2 ANQGSEA. CDR3 residues: CSVGIETRYGYTF. The CDR3 nucleotides read TGCAGCGTTGGAATAGAGACTCGATATGGCTACACCTTC.